A single sample gave rise to the 27 T cell receptor beta chains below, sequenced in a study of T cells in Graves' hyperthyroidism and ophthalmopathy. RNA transcripts provided the source from which TCR beta CDR3 regions were amplified. HTBI primers were the set used in a first-round RT-PCR of the TCR CDR3. One entry per CDR3 protein results from TCRdb running MiXCR on the multiplex PCR reads. The sample gives roughly 660,000 distinct CDR3 sequences, roughly a sixth of which show up once; 15% is in the top ten. Sample: blood. These receptors all come from a man in his fifties or sixties with Graves' hyperthyroidism.

This clonotype occurred many times. The chain carries TRBV10-2 and TRBJ2-2; D remains unclear. Trimming removed 1 base from V and 2 bases from J, with 5 bases in between. CDR1 is WSHSY and CDR2 is SAAADI in the germline V gene. The CDR3 covers 14 residues. The CDR3 DNA is TGCGCCAGCAGTGAGTTGGGTAACACCGGGGAGCTGTTTTTT. Encoded protein: CASSELGNTGELFF.

In its sample, this clonotype was seen many times. V is TRBV18 and J is TRBJ2-5, with no clear D. Germline-derived CDR1 and CDR2 are KGHSH and LQKENI. CDR3 length equals 11 residues. V dropped 1 base and J dropped 5 bases, with 2 bases sitting between them. CDR3 nucleotides: TGTGCCAGCTCACCACGGGAGACCCAGTACTTC. This gives the protein CASSPRETQYF.

This rearrangement joins TRBV27 to TRBJ2-7, with D perhaps TRBD2 (7 bases). The V end lost 7 bases, the J end lost 6 bases, and 16 bases lay between the germline ends. From germline, CDR1 is MNHEY and CDR2 SMNVEV (reference sequence). CDR3 length: 13 amino acids. The CDR3 DNA follows: TGTGCCAGCAAAAGGGGGGGCACCTTCGAGCAGTACTTC. It codes for CASKRGGTFEQYF.

In its sample, this clonotype was seen many times. V gene TRBV29-1 combines with J gene TRBJ2-5, with 7 bases aligning to TRBD2. V dropped 5 bases and J dropped 4; count of bases not matched to a gene: 4. CDR1 and CDR2 (germline): SQVTM, ANQGSEA. The CDR3 is made up of 12 amino acids. The CDR3 DNA follows: TGCAGCGTTCGTCCGGGGGGAGAGACCCAGTACTTC. It specifies CSVRPGGETQYF.

In its sample, this clonotype was seen a few times. The rearrangement joins TRBV7-6 to TRBJ1-5; D is uncertain. V was pared by 1 base and J by 1 base, with 8 bases between. The germline V gene has CDR1 SGHVS and CDR2 FNYEAQ. The CDR3 totals 15 residues. The CDR3 sequence: CASSLEDDSNQPQHF. CDR3 sequence (DNA): TGTGCCAGCAGCTTAGAGGACGACAGCAATCAGCCCCAGCATTTT.

The chain employs TRBV12-3 or TRBV12-4 and TRBJ2-3, with D perhaps matching TRBD2 (5 bases). Trimming took off 6 bases at V and 2 bases at J, with 18 bases between the two ends. The CDR3 loop spans 16 amino acids. The CDR3 bases are TGTGCCAGCAGGAAAAGAGGGAGTATTGTCACAGATACGCAGTATTTT. Translation: CASRKRGSIVTDTQYF.

The sample holds many counts of this clonotype. The chain employs TRBV28 and TRBJ1-2; a weak D match, TRBD1 (6 bases). The CDR3 runs to 15 residues. V was clipped by 3 bases and J by 4 bases, with 15 bases between them. Per the germline V gene, CDR1 is MDHEN and CDR2 is SYDVKM. CDR3 sequence reads: CASSFNRGTSYGYTF. The DNA of the CDR3 is TGTGCCAGCAGTTTTAACCGGGGGACAAGCTATGGCTACACCTTC.

The sample holds many counts of this clonotype. V gene TRBV18 combines with J gene TRBJ2-5, with TRBD2 matching 10 bases. Germline assignment: CDR1 KGHSH and CDR2 LQKENI. The CDR3 extends over 15 amino acids. Trimming removed 0 bases from V and 5 bases from J; junction bases left unmatched: 3. The CDR3 region is CASSPPYSGRETQYF. The CDR3 DNA follows: TGTGCCAGCTCACCACCTTATAGCGGGAGGGAGACCCAGTACTTC.

This clonotype appeared many times. V and J are TRBV6-1 and TRBJ1-1; D remains unclear. V lost 4 bases and J lost 1, with 7 bases in between. CDR1 and CDR2 from the germline V gene are MNHNS and SASEGT. There are 13 residues in the CDR3. The CDR3 region has the DNA TGTGCCAGCAGTGCAGAGGAGAACACTGAAGCTTTCTTT. Encoded protein: CASSAEENTEAFF.

The chain combines TRBV30 with TRBJ1-1; possibly TRBD1 for D (5 bases). Germline V gene lookup returns CDR1 GTSNPN and CDR2 SVGIG (reference sequence). The CDR3 contains 15 residues. V lost 0 bases and J lost 1, with 12 bases in between. This chain's CDR3 is CAWSVLGAQNTEAFF. As DNA, the CDR3 is TGTGCCTGGAGTGTATTAGGGGCACAGAACACTGAAGCTTTCTTT.

This clonotype was recorded at least ten times. The rearrangement joins TRBV7-3 to TRBJ2-1; maybe TRBD2 (6 bases). The CDR3 is 15 amino acids. Germline lookup yields CDR1 SGHTA and CDR2 FQGTGA. V lost 3 bases to trimming and J lost 2 bases, with 11 bases between them. In DNA, the CDR3 is TGTGCCAGCAGCTTGGGACTTAGCCCCTACAATGAGCAGTTCTTC. Residues: CASSLGLSPYNEQFF.

The chain links TRBV7-2 to TRBJ2-5; D not resolved. V lost 1 base and J lost 0, with 6 bases in between. Germline V gives CDR1 SGHTA, CDR2 FQGNSA. This CDR3 region has 14 residues. CDR3 in DNA: TGTGCCAGCAGCTTAGACTGGTACCAAGAGACCCAGTACTTC. It translates to CASSLDWYQETQYF. Full variable domain (remainder filled in from reference TRBV7-2 and TRBJ2-5): GAGVSQSPSNKVTEKGKDVELRCDPISGHTALYWYRQSLGQGLEFLIYFQGNSAPDKSGLPSDRFSAERTGGSVSTLTIQRTQQEDSAVYLCASSLDWYQETQYFGPGTRLLVL.

This clonotype was counted only a few times. The CDR3 nucleotides read TGTGCCAGCAGCTTAGGGGGACTCGTCTTCAGAGACATTCAGTACTTC. Amino acid sequence: CASSLGGLVFRDIQYF. The chain combines TRBV7-6 with TRBJ2-4, with D tentatively TRBD2 (6 bases). Trimming removed 1 base from V and 8 bases from J, with 18 bases in between. There are 16 residues in the CDR3. CDR1 SGHVS and CDR2 FNYEAQ come from the germline V gene.

The table lists this clonotype with many counts. The chain links TRBV5-1 to TRBJ2-7; 7 bases fit TRBD1. The junction had 5 bases not matched to a gene; V was cut back by 3 bases and J by 5 bases. The germline V gene encodes CDR1 SGHRS and CDR2 YFSETQ. The CDR3 is 13 residues long. CDR3 coding DNA: TGCGCCAGCAGCTGGAAGGGGGCTGACGAGCAGTACTTC. Translation: CASSWKGADEQYF.

There are a few counts of this clonotype. The chain employs TRBV7-2 and TRBJ2-1; the match to TRBD1 covers 9 bases. Germline CDR1 SGHTA, CDR2 FQGNSA. With V trimmed by 4 bases and J by 8 bases, 9 bases remained unmatched. This CDR3 is built from 15 residues. The CDR3 is CASSWGSGQGDEQFF. The CDR3 DNA reads as TGTGCCAGCAGCTGGGGGTCGGGACAGGGTGATGAGCAGTTCTTC.

This clonotype was found many times. V and J are TRBV7-8 and TRBJ2-3; D call uncertain. The germline V and J ends were trimmed by 2 bases and 0 bases, with 12 bases remaining between them. The CDR3 consists of 16 residues. Germline V lookup: CDR1 SGHVS, CDR2 FQNEAQ. The CDR3 sequence is CASSLFGAVSTDTQYF. CDR3 coding DNA: TGTGCCAGCAGCTTATTTGGCGCCGTTAGCACAGATACGCAGTATTTT.

This sequence joins TRBV6-1 and TRBJ1-4; TRBD1 agrees at 8 bases. This CDR3 spans 15 amino acids. Germline assignment: CDR1 MNHNS and CDR2 SASEGT. V shed 6 bases and J 2 bases; nucleotides not matched to a gene: 5. The CDR3, as DNA: TGTGCCAGCAGATCGACAGGGGACACTAATGAAAAACTGTTTTTT. Translated, it gives CASRSTGDTNEKLFF.

Ten or more counts support this clonotype. The rearrangement uses TRBV2 and TRBJ2-1, with D maybe TRBD2 (5 bases). Trimming cost V 6 bases and J 2 bases, with 8 bases left between them. CDR3 length equals 13 residues. CDR1 and CDR2 (germline): SNHLY, FYNNEI. The CDR3 spells CASRLVTYNEQFF. The CDR3 nucleotides read TGTGCCAGCAGACTAGTAACCTACAATGAGCAGTTCTTC. Drawing the rest from reference TRBV2 and TRBJ2-1, the complete variable domain is EPEVTQTPSHQVTQMGQEVILRCVPISNHLYFYWYRQILGQKVEFLVSFYNNEISEKSEIFDDQFSVERPDGSNFTLKIRSTKLEDSAMYFCASRLVTYNEQFFGPGTRLTVL.

The chain links TRBV6-5 to TRBJ2-2, with TRBD1 matching 8 bases. This CDR3 comprises 17 residues. Per germline, CDR1 MNHEY and CDR2 SVGAGI. The J segment lost 7 bases and the V segment lost 0 bases, leaving 10 bases of the junction unmatched. The CDR3 is CASSYSFQGAQIGELFF. CDR3 DNA sequence: TGTGCCAGCAGTTACTCATTTCAGGGGGCGCAAATCGGGGAGCTGTTTTTT.

This clonotype has ten or more counts. V gene TRBV7-3 combines with J gene TRBJ2-1, with D possibly being TRBD1 or TRBD2 (5 bases each). This CDR3 region has 16 residues. Germline V gene sequence: CDR1 SGHTA, CDR2 FQGTGA. With 5 bases removed from V and 4 bases from J, the gap between germline ends came to 18 bases. The CDR3 DNA follows: TGTGCCAGCAGCCCGCGTGCAGGGACGCCTTACAATGAGCAGTTCTTC. Translated: CASSPRAGTPYNEQFF.

The table lists this clonotype with a few counts. The chain is built from TRBV30 and TRBJ2-7; D is undetermined. The CDR3 is 13 residues long. Germline V CDR1 and CDR2: GTSNPN, SVGIG (reference sequence). Between the trimmed V and J ends, which lost 2 bases and 6 bases, there was a span of 14 bases. The CDR3 loop is CAWSLGSPSEQYF. Written as DNA, the CDR3 is TGTGCCTGGAGTCTCGGTTCCCCTTCCGAGCAGTACTTC.

The rearrangement uses TRBV11-3 and TRBJ2-5; D may be TRBD1 (7 bases). The V gene's germline CDR1 is SGHNT and CDR2 YENEEA. V was clipped by 2 bases and J by 2 bases, with 15 bases between them. This CDR3 has 16 amino acids. In DNA, the CDR3 is TGTGCCAGCAGCTTAAGGTCCCCAGGGGGGCAAGAGACCCAGTACTTC. Its translation: CASSLRSPGGQETQYF. Based on the CDR3 plus reference TRBV11-3 and TRBJ2-5, the full variable domain is EAGVVQSPRYKIIEKKQPVAFWCNPISGHNTLYWYLQNLGQGPELLIRYENEEAVDDSQLPKDRFSAERLKGVDSTLKIQPAELGDSAVYLCASSLRSPGGQETQYFGPGTRLLVL.

The chain links TRBV4-1 to TRBJ1-1; D gene uncertain. V was shortened by 3 bases and J by 5 bases, with 10 bases between the two germline ends. The germline V gene has CDR1 MGHRA and CDR2 YSYEKL. The CDR3 contains 13 residues. The CDR3 DNA sequence: TGCGCCAGCAGCCACCCTTTCGGGACTGAAGCTTTCTTT. Translation: CASSHPFGTEAFF.

Turning to this clonotype: A much larger clone lies one base from this, so it may be a read error. V is TRBV6-1 and J is TRBJ1-2; 10 nucleotides line up with TRBD1. Germline V gene sequence: CDR1 MNHNS, CDR2 SASEGT. The CDR3 sequence is 15 residues long. Trimming at V came to 6 bases and at J to 6 bases, leaving 10 bases not matched to a gene. The CDR3 nucleotides read TGTGCCAGCAGAGCTGACAGGGGGCGGGCACATGGCTACACCTTC. It codes for CASRADRGRAHGYTF.

This clonotype has a count of ten or more. The chain has TRBV28 and TRBJ2-3; 10 positions match TRBD2. The CDR3 is made up of 15 amino acids. Germline CDR1 reads MDHEN; CDR2 reads SYDVKM. V shed 6 bases, J shed 6 bases, and the junction held 9 bases outside the gene matches. This CDR3 reads CASSLPTSGTDTQYF. The DNA of the CDR3 is TGTGCCAGCAGCCTCCCCACTAGCGGGACTGATACGCAGTATTTT.

This clonotype was counted a few times. The CDR3 DNA sequence: TGCGCCAGCAGCTTGGCAGGTCAGGGGGCCAAAAACATTCAGTACTTC. It codes for CASSLAGQGAKNIQYF. The chain joins TRBV5-1 to TRBJ2-4; tentative D call: TRBD1 (6 bases). The germline CDR1 and CDR2 sequences are SGHRS and YFSETQ. CDR3 length: 16 residues. Trimming took off 0 bases at V and 1 base at J, with 11 bases between the two ends.

There are many counts of this clonotype. This chain uses TRBV27 with TRBJ2-5, with a weak D call TRBD1 (6 bases). CDR1 is MNHEY, CDR2 SMNVEV, per germline (reference sequence). Between the trimmed V and J ends, which lost 5 bases and 4 bases, there was a span of 11 bases. The CDR3 has 13 residues. CDR3: CASSPTGSETQYF. In nucleotides, the CDR3 is TGTGCCAGCAGTCCAACAGGGTCAGAGACCCAGTACTTC.